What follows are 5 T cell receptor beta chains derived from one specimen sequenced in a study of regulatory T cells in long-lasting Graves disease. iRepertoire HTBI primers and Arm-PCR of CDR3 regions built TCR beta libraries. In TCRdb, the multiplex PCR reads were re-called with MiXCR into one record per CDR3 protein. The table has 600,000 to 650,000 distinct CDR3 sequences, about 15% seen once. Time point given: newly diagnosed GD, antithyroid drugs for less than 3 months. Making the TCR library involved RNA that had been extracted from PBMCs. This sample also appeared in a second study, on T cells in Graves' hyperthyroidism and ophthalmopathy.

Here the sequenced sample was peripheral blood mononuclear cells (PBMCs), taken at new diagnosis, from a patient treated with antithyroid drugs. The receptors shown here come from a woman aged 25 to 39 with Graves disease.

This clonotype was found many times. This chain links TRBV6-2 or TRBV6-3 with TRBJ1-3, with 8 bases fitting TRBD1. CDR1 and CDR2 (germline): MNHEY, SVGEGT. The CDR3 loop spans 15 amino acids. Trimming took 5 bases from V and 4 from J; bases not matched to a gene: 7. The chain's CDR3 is CASSAGTGEGNTIYF. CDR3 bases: TGTGCCAGCAGTGCAGGGACAGGCGAAGGAAACACCATATATTTT.

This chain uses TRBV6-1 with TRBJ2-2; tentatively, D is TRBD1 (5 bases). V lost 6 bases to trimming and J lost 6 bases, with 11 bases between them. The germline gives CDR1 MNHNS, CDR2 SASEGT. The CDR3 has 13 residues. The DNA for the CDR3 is TGTGCCAGCAGCTTCAGGGATTCCGGGGAGCTGTTTTTT. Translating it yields CASSFRDSGELFF.

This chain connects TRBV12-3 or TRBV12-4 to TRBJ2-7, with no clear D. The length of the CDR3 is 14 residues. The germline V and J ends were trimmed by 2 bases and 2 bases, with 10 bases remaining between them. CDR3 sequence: CASSLFSYTYEQYF. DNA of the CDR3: TGTGCCAGCAGTTTATTCTCATATACCTACGAGCAGTACTTC.

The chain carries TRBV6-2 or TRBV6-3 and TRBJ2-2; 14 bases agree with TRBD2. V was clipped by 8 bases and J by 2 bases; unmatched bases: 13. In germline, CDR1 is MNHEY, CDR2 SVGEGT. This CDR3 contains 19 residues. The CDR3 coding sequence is TGTGCCAGCTCCGCAGAATGGACTAGCGGGAGGTATAACACCGGGGAGCTGTTTTTT. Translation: CASSAEWTSGRYNTGELFF.

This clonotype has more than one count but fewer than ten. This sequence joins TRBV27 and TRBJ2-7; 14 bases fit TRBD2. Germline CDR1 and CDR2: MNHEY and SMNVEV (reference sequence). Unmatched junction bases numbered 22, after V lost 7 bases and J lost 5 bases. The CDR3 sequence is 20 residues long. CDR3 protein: CASTPLGPTSGLAGVDEQYF. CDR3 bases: TGTGCCAGCACCCCTCTAGGCCCCACTTCGGGACTAGCGGGAGTGGACGAGCAGTACTTC.